This paragraph reports one TCR beta chain. What it recognizes is unknown. Assay: immunoSEQ multiplex PCR; the TCRdb copy retains only in-frame clones and omits some. The sample yields tens of thousands of clones, 75% to 90% seen once. The source of the sample is a study of PD-1 blockade in classical Hodgkin lymphoma. Study background: A 3 mg/kg intravenous dose of nivolumab was received by patients every 2 weeks.

Notes on the study in general: Prior to therapy, complete responders displayed diversity much like that of newly diagnosed patients. Reported baseline diversity: healthy donors highest, relapsed/refractory patients lowest. Those starting nivolumab under 1 year post-ASCT were excluded.

Brentuximab vedotin exposure varied, and every patient relapsed after autologous stem cell transplantation. This CDR3 region has 16 residues. The V gene's germline CDR1 is SGHRS and CDR2 YFSETQ. V was pared by 6 bases and J by 0 bases, with 16 bases between. The V call is TRBV5-1, the J call TRBJ2-1; no clear D. The TCR comes from a human donor with classical Hodgkin lymphoma. The starting material was peripheral blood mononuclear cells (PBMCs), obtained at baseline. The CDR3 sequence: CASTSLKSSSYNEQFF. Here the CDR3 DNA reads TGCGCCAGCACTTCATTGAAGTCGAGCTCCTACAATGAGCAGTTCTTC.